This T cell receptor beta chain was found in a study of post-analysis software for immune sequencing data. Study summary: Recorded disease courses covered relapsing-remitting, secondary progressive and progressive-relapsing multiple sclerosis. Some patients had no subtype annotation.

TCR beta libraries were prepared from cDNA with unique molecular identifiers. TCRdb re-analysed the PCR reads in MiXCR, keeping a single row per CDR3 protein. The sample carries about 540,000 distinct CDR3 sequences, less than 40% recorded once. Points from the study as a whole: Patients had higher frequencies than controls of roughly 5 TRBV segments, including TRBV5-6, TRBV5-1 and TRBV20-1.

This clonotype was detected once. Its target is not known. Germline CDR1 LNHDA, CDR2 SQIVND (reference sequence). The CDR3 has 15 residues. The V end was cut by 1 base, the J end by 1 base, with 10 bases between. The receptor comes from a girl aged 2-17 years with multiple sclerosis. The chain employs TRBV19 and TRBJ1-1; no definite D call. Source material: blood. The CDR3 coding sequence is TGTGCCAGTAGTATAGTACCAGGCCGGAACACTGAAGCTTTCTTT. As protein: CASSIVPGRNTEAFF.